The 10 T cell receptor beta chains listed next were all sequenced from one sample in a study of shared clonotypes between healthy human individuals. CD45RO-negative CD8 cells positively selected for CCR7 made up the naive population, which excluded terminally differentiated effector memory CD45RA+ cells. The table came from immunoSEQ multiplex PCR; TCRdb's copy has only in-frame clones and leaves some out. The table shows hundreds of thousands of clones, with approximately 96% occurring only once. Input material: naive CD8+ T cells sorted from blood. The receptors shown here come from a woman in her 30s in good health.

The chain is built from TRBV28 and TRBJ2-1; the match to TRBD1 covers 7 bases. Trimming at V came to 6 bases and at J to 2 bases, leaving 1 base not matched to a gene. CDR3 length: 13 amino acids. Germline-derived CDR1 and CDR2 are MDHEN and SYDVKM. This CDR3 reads CASSDRAYNEQFF. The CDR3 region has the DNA TGTGCCAGCAGCGACAGGGCCTACAATGAGCAGTTCTTC.

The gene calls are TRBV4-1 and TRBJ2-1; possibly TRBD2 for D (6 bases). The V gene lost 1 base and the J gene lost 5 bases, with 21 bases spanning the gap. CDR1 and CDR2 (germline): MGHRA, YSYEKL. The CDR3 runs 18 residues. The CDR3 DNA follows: TGCGCCAGCAGCCAAGCACCCAGACTAGTTCTGTCCCACAATGAGCAGTTCTTC. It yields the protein CASSQAPRLVLSHNEQFF.

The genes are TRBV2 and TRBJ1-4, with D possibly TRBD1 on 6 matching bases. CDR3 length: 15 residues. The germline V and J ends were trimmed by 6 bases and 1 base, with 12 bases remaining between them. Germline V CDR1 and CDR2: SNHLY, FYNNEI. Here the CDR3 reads CASSLLTGTNEKLFF. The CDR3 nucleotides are TGTGCCAGCAGCCTTCTGACAGGAACTAATGAAAAACTGTTTTTT.

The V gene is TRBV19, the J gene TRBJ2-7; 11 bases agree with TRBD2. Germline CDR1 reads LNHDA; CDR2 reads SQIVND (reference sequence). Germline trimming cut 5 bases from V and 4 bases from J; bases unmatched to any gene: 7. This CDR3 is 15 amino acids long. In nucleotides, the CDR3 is TGTGCCAGTAGTGCCCCTGGGACTAGCGGATACGAGCAGTACTTC. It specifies CASSAPGTSGYEQYF.

In DNA, the CDR3 is TGTGCCAGCAGGTTCAGGGACAGGGTCCTCTCTGGGGCCAACGTCCTGACTTTC. Its translation: CASRFRDRVLSGANVLTF. The chain links TRBV7-7 to TRBJ2-6, with 9 bases that match TRBD1. The V gene end was trimmed by 6 bases and the J gene end by 0 bases; junction bases not matched to a gene: 9. The CDR3 is made up of 18 amino acids. Germline CDR1 is SSHAT and CDR2 is FNYEAQ (reference sequence).

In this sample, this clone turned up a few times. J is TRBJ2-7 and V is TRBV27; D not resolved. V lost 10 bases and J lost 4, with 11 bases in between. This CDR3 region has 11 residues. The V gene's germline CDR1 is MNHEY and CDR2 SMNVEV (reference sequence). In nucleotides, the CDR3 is TGTGCCACACACTACGGTTACGAGCAGTACTTC. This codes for CATHYGYEQYF.

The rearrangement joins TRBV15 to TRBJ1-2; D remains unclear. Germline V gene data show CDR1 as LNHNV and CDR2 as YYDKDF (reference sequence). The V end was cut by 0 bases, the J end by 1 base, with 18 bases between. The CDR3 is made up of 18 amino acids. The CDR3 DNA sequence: TGTGCCACCAGCAGAGAGGTCGTCGGGCCATACTTTAACTATGGCTACACCTTC. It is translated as CATSREVVGPYFNYGYTF.

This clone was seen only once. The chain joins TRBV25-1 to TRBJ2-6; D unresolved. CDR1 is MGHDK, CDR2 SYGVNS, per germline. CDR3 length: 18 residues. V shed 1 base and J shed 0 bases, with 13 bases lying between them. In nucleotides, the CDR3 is TGTGCCAGCAGTGAATCCGAGACTCTATTCTCTGGGGCCAACGTCCTGACTTTC. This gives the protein CASSESETLFSGANVLTF.

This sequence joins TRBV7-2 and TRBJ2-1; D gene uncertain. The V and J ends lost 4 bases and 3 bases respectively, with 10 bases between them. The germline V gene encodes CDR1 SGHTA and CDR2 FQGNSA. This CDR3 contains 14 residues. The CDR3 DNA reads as TGTGCCAGCAGCTCCAGACTCTTCTACAATGAGCAGTTCTTC. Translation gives CASSSRLFYNEQFF.

The CDR3 nucleotides are TGTGCCAGCACCCCGACAGGGGGAGCTAACTATGGCTACACCTTC. Protein sequence: CASTPTGGANYGYTF. The genes are TRBV27 and TRBJ1-2, with 9 positions matching TRBD1. The J segment lost 0 bases and the V segment lost 7 bases, leaving 6 bases of the junction unmatched. The CDR3 consists of 15 residues. Germline V gene sequence: CDR1 MNHEY, CDR2 SMNVEV (reference sequence).